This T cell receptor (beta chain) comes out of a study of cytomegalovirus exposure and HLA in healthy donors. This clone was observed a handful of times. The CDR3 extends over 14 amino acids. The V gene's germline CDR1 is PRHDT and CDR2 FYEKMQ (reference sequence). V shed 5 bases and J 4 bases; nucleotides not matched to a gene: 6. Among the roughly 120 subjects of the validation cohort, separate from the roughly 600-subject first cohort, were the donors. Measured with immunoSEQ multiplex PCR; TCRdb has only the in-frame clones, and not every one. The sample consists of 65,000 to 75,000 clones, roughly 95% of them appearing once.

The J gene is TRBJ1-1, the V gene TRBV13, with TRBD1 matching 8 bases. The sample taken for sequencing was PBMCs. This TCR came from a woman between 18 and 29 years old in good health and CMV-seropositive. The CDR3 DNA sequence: TGTGCCAGCAGCCGGGACAGGTGGGGCACTGAAGCTTTCTTT. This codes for CASSRDRWGTEAFF.